A selection of T cell receptor beta chains follows, all from one sample in a study of blood T cell repertoires in COVID-19. Sequencing was performed with immunoSEQ multiplex PCR; in TCRdb, only in-frame clones are kept and a portion is missing. Here the sample spans 90,000 or so clones, about 78% being singletons. Sequenced sample: peripheral blood. The receptors shown here come from a woman older than 75 with acute or convalescent COVID-19. Each CDR3 is given with its conserved first and last residue. D genes are given only for firm matches. Clone size is not always given. Where it is, it says once, few, many or a class for expanded clones.

>TRBV2|13|.|.|TRBJ1-4
TGTGCCAGCAGTCCCCTAACGGCGGGAAAACTGTTTTTT
CASSPLTAGKLFF
>TRBV12-3/TRBV12-4|13|once|TRBD2|TRBJ2-4
TGTGCCAGCAGTTTATCGGGGGGGAACATTCAGTACTTC
CASSLSGGNIQYF
>TRBV18|15|few|.|TRBJ1-4
TGTGCCAGCTCCCCCTTAACTACGGCTAATGAAAAACTGTTTTTT
CASSPLTTANEKLFF
>TRBV7-8|19|.|TRBD2|TRBJ2-3
TGTGCCAGCAGCTTCCGGGACGCGGGGGGGCGATTTAGCACAGATACGCAGTATTTT
CASSFRDAGGRFSTDTQYF
>TRBV6-5|14|.|TRBD1|TRBJ1-5
TGTGCCAGCAGCCTGGACAGGGCGTGGCAGCCCCAGCATTTT
CASSLDRAWQPQHF
>TRBV5-1|15|.|TRBD2|TRBJ2-1
TGCGCCAGCAGCTTTCTAGCGGGGGTGAACAATGAGCAGTTCTTC
CASSFLAGVNNEQFF
>TRBV3-1/TRBV3-2|15|.|.|TRBJ2-3
TGTGCCAGCAGCCGCTCCACTAGAGACAAAAATACGCAGTATTTT
CASSRSTRDKNTQYF
>TRBV19|15|few|TRBD1|TRBJ2-5
TGTGCCAGTAGTACTACCGGGACAGGGCCTGAGACCCAGTACTTC
CASSTTGTGPETQYF
>TRBV10-3|16|.|TRBD1|TRBJ1-2
TGTGCCATCAGTGAGGATACAGGGGGCTCCTTCTATGGCTACACCTTC
CAISEDTGGSFYGYTF
>TRBV21-1|18|.|.|TRBJ1-1
TGTGCCAGCAGCCTCCTTCGGGGGGCGCGTCAGGAGAACACTGAAGCTTTCTTT
CASSLLRGARQENTEAFF
>TRBV5-1|14|.|.|TRBJ1-1
TGCGCCAGCAGCTTTCAGGGGCCAGACACTGAAGCTTTCTTT
CASSFQGPDTEAFF
>TRBV15|18|.|TRBD1|TRBJ2-2
TGTGCCACCAGCAGAGCCTTAACGGGACAGATCAACACCGGGGAGCTGTTTTTT
CATSRALTGQINTGELFF
>TRBV30|15|.|.|TRBJ1-6
TGTGCCTGGAGTGTCTCGGCAGGCCGCAATTCACCCCTCCACTTT
CAWSVSAGRNSPLHF
>TRBV25-1|15|.|TRBD1|TRBJ1-4
TGTGCCAGCAGTGAGGGGACAGGGGGCTGGGAAAAACTGTTTTTT
CASSEGTGGWEKLFF
>TRBV30|16|.|TRBD1|TRBJ1-1
TGTGCCTGGAGGGGCCGGACAGGGCTCTTGAACACTGAAGCTTTCTTT
CAWRGRTGLLNTEAFF
>TRBV5-1|16|.|.|TRBJ2-5
TGCGCCAGCAGCTTGGACGGCGGGGGCGGGGGCGAGACCCAGTACTTC
CASSLDGGGGGETQYF
>TRBV2|11|.|.|TRBJ1-1
TGTGCCAGCAGTGTCGGGCGGGATGCTTTCTTT
CASSVGRDAFF
>TRBV19|13|.|TRBD1|TRBJ2-5
TGTGCCAGTAGTATAGACAGGGGGGAGACCCAGTACTTC
CASSIDRGETQYF
>TRBV27|13|few|.|TRBJ1-3
TGTGCCAGCAGTTTAATTGGTGGAGACACCATATATTTT
CASSLIGGDTIYF
>TRBV20-1|14|.|.|TRBJ1-5
TGCAGTGCTAGTGCACAGGATAGCAATCAGCCCCAGCATTTT
CSASAQDSNQPQHF
>TRBV6-5|14|.|.|TRBJ1-3
TGTGCCAGCCGGCAGGGACATAACGGAAACACCATATATTTT
CASRQGHNGNTIYF
>TRBV18|14|.|.|TRBJ2-3
TGTGCCAGCTCACCGATTAGCGAAGCAGATACGCAGTATTTT
CASSPISEADTQYF
>TRBV11-1|15|.|TRBD1|TRBJ2-5
TGTGCCAGCAGATGGGACAGGGGGCGCCCAGAGACCCAGTACTTC
CASRWDRGRPETQYF
>TRBV28|15|.|.|TRBJ2-2
TGTGCCAGCAGCAAGGGGGATGTGAACACCGGGGAGCTGTTTTTT
CASSKGDVNTGELFF
>TRBV3-1/TRBV3-2|18|.|TRBD1|TRBJ1-4
TGTGCCAGCAGCCAGGAGGGGACAGCAGACCCAACTAATGAAAAACTGTTTTTT
CASSQEGTADPTNEKLFF
>TRBV19|14|.|TRBD1|TRBJ1-5
TGTGCCAGTGTTGCCGGGACAGGGGGACAGCCCCAGCATTTT
CASVAGTGGQPQHF
>TRBV14|13|.|.|TRBJ1-2
TGTGCCAGCAGCCAAGGCAGGTCTTATGGCTACACCTTC
CASSQGRSYGYTF
>TRBV27|18|.|TRBD1|TRBJ2-4
TGTGCCAGCAGTCCGCGGACAGGGCCGTCGGTAGCCAAAAACATTCAGTACTTC
CASSPRTGPSVAKNIQYF
>TRBV19|15|.|.|TRBJ1-5
TGTGCCAGTAGTATAGGGGCAGGGCAGGGTCAGCCCCAGCATTTT
CASSIGAGQGQPQHF
>TRBV9|15|many|TRBD2|TRBJ2-5
TGTGCCAGCAGTTGGGGGGGACTAGGTGGGGAGACCCAGTACTTC
CASSWGGLGGETQYF
>TRBV19|17|.|TRBD1|TRBJ1-2
TGTGCCAGTACCGATCGGGCAGGGGGCGTTTCCTTCTATGGCTACACCTTC
CASTDRAGGVSFYGYTF
>TRBV6-2/TRBV6-3|13|.|.|TRBJ2-5
TGTGCCAGCAGTTGGGGCAGACAAGAGACCCAGTACTTC
CASSWGRQETQYF
>TRBV7-2|15|.|TRBD1|TRBJ1-2
TGTGCCAGCAGCTATCGGACAGGTCTTAACTATGGCTACACCTTC
CASSYRTGLNYGYTF
>TRBV6-5|14|.|TRBD1|TRBJ2-7
TGTGCCAGCAGTTACGGGACAGCAGACTACGAGCAGTACTTC
CASSYGTADYEQYF
>TRBV7-9|14|.|TRBD1|TRBJ1-4
TGTGCCAGCACCTACAGGGGGCGGGATGAAAAACTGTTTTTT
CASTYRGRDEKLFF
>TRBV18|14|.|TRBD1|TRBJ1-1
TGTGCCAGCTCACTCGGACAGGGCAACACTGAAGCTTTCTTT
CASSLGQGNTEAFF
>TRBV18|14|.|TRBD1|TRBJ1-1
TGTGCCAGCTCCGAACAGGGGGAGAACACTGAAGCTTTCTTT
CASSEQGENTEAFF
>TRBV5-4|15|.|TRBD2|TRBJ2-1
TGTGCCAGCAGCCAACTAGCGGGGGCCAACAATGAGCAGTTCTTC
CASSQLAGANNEQFF
>TRBV7-2|14|once|.|TRBJ1-2
TGTGCCAGCAGCTTAGTAGACAGTAACTATGGCTACACCTTC
CASSLVDSNYGYTF
>TRBV27|14|.|.|TRBJ1-4
TGTGCCAGCAGTTTACAAAAATCGGATGAAAAACTGTTTTTT
CASSLQKSDEKLFF